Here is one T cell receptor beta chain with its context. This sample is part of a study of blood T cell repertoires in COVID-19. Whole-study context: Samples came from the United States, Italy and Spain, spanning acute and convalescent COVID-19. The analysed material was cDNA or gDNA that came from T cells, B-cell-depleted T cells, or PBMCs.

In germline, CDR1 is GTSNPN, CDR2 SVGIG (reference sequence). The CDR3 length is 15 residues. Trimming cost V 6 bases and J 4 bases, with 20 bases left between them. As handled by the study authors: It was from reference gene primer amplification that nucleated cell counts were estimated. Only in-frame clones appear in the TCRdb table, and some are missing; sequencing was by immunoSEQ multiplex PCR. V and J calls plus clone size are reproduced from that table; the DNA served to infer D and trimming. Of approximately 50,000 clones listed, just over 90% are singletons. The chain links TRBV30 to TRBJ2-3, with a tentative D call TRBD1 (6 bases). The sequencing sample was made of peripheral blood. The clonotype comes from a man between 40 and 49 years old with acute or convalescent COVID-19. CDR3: CACLGRGMGADTQYF. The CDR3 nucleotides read TGTGCCTGCCTAGGCAGGGGAATGGGCGCAGATACGCAGTATTTT.